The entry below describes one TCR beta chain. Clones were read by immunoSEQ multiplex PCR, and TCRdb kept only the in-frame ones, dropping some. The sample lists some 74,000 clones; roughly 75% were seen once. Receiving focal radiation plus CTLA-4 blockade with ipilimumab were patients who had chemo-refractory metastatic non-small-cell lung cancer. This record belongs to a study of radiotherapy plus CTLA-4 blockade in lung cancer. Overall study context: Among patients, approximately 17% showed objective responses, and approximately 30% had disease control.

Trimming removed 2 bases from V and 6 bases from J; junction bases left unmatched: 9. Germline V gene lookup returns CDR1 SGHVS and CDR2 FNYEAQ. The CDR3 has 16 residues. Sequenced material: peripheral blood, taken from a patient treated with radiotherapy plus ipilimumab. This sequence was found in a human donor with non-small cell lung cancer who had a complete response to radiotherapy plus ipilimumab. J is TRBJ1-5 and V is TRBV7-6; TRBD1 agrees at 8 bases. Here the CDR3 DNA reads TGTGCCAGCAGCTTATGGGCAGGGGGCGGGGGTCAGCCCCAGCATTTT. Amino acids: CASSLWAGGGGQPQHF. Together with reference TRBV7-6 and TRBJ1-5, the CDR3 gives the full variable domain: GAGVSQSPRYKVTKRGQDVALRCDPISGHVSLYWYRQALGQGPEFLTYFNYEAQQDKSGLPNDRFSAERPEGSISTLTIQRTEQRDSAMYRCASSLWAGGGGQPQHFGDGTRLSIL.